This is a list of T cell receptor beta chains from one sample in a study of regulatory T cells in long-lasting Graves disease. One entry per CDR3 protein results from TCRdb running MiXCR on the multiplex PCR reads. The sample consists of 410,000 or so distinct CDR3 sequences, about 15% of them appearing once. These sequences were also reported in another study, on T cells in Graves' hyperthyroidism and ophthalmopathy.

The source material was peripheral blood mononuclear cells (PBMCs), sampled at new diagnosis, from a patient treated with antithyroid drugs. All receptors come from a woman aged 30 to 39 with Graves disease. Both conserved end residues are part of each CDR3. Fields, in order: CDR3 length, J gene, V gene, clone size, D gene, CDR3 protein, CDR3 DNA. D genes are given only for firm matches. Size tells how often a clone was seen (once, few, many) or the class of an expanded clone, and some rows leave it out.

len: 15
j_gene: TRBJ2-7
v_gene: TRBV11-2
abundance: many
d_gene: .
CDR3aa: CASSPSYKRTVEQYF
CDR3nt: TGTGCCAGCAGCCCAAGCTATAAACGGACAGTCGAGCAGTACTTC

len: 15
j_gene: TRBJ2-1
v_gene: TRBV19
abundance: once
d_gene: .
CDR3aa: CASSARPNSYNEQFF
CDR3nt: TGTGCCAGTAGCGCTCGACCTAACTCCTACAATGAGCAGTTCTTC

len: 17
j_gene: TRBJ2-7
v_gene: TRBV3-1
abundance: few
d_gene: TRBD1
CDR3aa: CASSRLRGPGSHYEQYF
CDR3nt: TGTGCCAGCAGCCGGCTAAGGGGGCCAGGTAGCCACTACGAGCAGTACTTC

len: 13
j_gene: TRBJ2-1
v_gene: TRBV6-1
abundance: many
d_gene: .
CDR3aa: CASSRYRESEQFF
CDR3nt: TGTGCCAGCAGTAGATACAGGGAAAGTGAGCAGTTCTTC

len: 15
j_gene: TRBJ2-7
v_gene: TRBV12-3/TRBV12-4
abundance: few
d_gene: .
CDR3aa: CASSSDWGVTYEQYF
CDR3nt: TGTGCCAGCAGTTCCGACTGGGGGGTGACCTACGAGCAGTACTTC

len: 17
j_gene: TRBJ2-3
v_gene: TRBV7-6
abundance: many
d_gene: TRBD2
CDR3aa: CASSPSSGRAGRNTQYF
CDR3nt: TGTGCCAGCAGCCCCTCTAGCGGGAGGGCCGGTAGGAATACGCAGTATTTT

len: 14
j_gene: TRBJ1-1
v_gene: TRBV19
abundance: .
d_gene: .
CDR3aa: CASSIEGQNTEAFF
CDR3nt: TGTGCCAGTAGTATAGAGGGCCAGAACACTGAAGCTTTCTTT

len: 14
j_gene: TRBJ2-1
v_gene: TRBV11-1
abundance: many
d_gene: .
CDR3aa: CASLHEGRYNEQFF
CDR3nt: TGTGCCAGCCTTCATGAGGGACGGTACAATGAGCAGTTCTTC

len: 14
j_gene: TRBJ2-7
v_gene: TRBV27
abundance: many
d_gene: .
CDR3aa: CASSFRSRGYEQYF
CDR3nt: TGTGCCAGCAGTTTTCGGTCCCGGGGGTACGAGCAGTACTTC

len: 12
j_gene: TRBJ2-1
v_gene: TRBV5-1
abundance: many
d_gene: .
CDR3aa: CASSLSVDEQFF
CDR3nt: TGCGCCAGCAGCTTGTCGGTTGACGAGCAGTTCTTC

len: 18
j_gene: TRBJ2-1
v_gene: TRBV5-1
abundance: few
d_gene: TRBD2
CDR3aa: CASSPVRLADYALNEQFF
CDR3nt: TGCGCCAGCAGCCCGGTACGACTAGCGGATTATGCCCTCAATGAGCAGTTCTTC

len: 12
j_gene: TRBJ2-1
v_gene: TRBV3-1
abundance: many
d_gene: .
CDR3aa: CASSQDVNEQFF
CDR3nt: TGTGCCAGCAGCCAAGATGTGAATGAGCAGTTCTTC

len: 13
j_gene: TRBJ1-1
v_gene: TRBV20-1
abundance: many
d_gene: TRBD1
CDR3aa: CSAPKTGDTEAFF
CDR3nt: TGCAGTGCCCCAAAGACAGGGGACACTGAAGCTTTCTTT

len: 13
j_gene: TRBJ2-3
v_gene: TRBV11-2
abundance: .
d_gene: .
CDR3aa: CASSLELTGTQYF
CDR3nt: TGTGCCAGCAGCTTAGAGTTAACCGGTACGCAGTATTTT

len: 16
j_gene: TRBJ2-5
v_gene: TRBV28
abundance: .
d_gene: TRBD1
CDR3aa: CASSSPPGQGGETQYF
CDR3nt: TGTGCCAGCAGCTCCCCCCCGGGACAGGGAGGGGAGACCCAGTACTTC

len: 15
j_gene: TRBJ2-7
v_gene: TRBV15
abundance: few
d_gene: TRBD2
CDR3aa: CATSRAIAGAYEQYF
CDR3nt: TGTGCCACCAGCAGAGCAATAGCGGGAGCCTACGAGCAGTACTTC

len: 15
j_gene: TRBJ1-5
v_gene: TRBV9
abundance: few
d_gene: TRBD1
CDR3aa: CASSVGTGEMQPQHF
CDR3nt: TGTGCCAGCAGCGTAGGAACAGGGGAAATGCAGCCCCAGCATTTT

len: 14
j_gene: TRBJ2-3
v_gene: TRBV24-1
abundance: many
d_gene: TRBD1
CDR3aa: CASQRDRSTDTQYF
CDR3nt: TGTGCCTCACAACGGGACAGGAGCACAGATACGCAGTATTTT

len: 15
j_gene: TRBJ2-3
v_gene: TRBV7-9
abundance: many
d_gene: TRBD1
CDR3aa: CASSLTGTVSDTQYF
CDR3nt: TGTGCCAGCAGCCTTACCGGGACAGTTAGCGATACGCAGTATTTT

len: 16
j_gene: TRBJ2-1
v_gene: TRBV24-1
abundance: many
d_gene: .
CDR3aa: CATSDAGKDSYNEQFF
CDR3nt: TGTGCCACCAGTGATGCCGGGAAAGACTCCTACAATGAGCAGTTCTTC

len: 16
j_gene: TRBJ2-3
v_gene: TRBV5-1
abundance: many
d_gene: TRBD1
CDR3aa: CASSTGQGGGTDTQYF
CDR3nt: TGCGCCAGCAGCACAGGACAGGGAGGCGGCACAGATACGCAGTATTTT

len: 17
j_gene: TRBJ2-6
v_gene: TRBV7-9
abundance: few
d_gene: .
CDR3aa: CASSFIGAVSGANVLTF
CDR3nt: TGTGCCAGCAGCTTTATTGGGGCCGTCTCTGGGGCCAACGTCCTGACTTTC

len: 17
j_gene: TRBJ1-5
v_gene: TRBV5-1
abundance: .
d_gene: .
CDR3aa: CASSLVPQGNGNQPQHF
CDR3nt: TGCGCCAGCAGCTTGGTGCCCCAGGGAAATGGCAATCAGCCCCAGCATTTT

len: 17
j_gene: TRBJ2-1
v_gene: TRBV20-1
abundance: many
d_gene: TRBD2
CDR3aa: CSAEGGREGQFSYEQFF
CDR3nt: TGCAGTGCCGAAGGGGGGCGGGAGGGCCAGTTTTCGTATGAGCAGTTCTTC